These 27 T cell receptor beta chains were all obtained from the same sample, sequenced in a study of T-cell reconstitution after alpha-beta-depleted transplantation in children. As it was prepared, the TCRbeta library received unique molecular identifiers. TCRdb reprocessed the PCR reads via MiXCR and lists one record per CDR3 protein. The table lists hundreds of thousands of distinct CDR3 sequences, around 13% of them singletons. This material consisted of PBMCs, taken before TCRalphabeta/CD19-depleted stem cell transplant. The receptors derive from a girl aged 2-10 years with congenital amegakaryocytic thrombocytopenia, due to receive a stem cell transplant.

V gene TRBV20-1 combines with J gene TRBJ2-2; 7 nucleotides align to TRBD1. The CDR3 runs 15 residues. V was pared by 3 bases and J by 5 bases, with 9 bases of the junction left unmatched. The germline V gene has CDR1 DFQATT and CDR2 SNEGSKA (reference sequence). The chain's CDR3 is CSASSDRVDTGELFF. In DNA form, the CDR3 reads TGCAGTGCTAGTAGCGACAGGGTCGATACCGGGGAGCTGTTTTTT.

A note on this clonotype: This may be a read error, as it is one base from a much larger clone. The genes are TRBV12-3 or TRBV12-4 and TRBJ2-3; TRBD2 aligns across 7 bases. This CDR3 is 13 amino acids long. Unmatched junction bases numbered 6, after V lost 7 bases and J lost 5 bases. As DNA, the CDR3 is TGTGCCAGCATCCTAGGGAGGGGAGATACGCAGTATTTT. This gives the protein CASILGRGDTQYF.

The V gene is TRBV5-1, the J gene TRBJ1-5; weak D call: TRBD1 (6 bases). V was pared by 0 bases and J by 7 bases, with 14 bases between. Germline V gene data show CDR1 as SGHRS and CDR2 as YFSETQ. The length of the CDR3 is 15 residues. CDR3 residues: CASSLEAGAGQPQHF. CDR3 bases: TGCGCCAGCAGCTTGGAGGCGGGGGCGGGCCAGCCCCAGCATTTT.

The table lists this clonotype with many counts. The CDR3 DNA follows: TGCGCCAGCAGCTTGGAGGGGGCGGGACCCCTCGATGAGCAGTTCTTC. This translates into CASSLEGAGPLDEQFF. The rearrangement joins TRBV5-1 to TRBJ2-1; D is perhaps TRBD1 (7 bases). Germline CDR1 reads SGHRS; CDR2 reads YFSETQ. The CDR3 contains 16 residues. Trimming left V 0 bases short and J 8 bases short, with 18 bases between.

This clonotype was detected a few times. The chain is built from TRBV5-1 and TRBJ2-7, with TRBD2 matching over 8 bases. Germline trimming cut 4 bases from V and 0 bases from J; bases unmatched to any gene: 6. Germline lookup yields CDR1 SGHRS and CDR2 YFSETQ. This CDR3 region has 15 residues. CDR3 nucleotide sequence: TGCGCCAGCAGCCAGCGGGAGCAATTCTCCTACGAGCAGTACTTC. It encodes CASSQREQFSYEQYF.

The V call is TRBV7-9, the J call TRBJ1-5; D unresolved. Trimming stripped 1 base from V and 7 bases from J, with 14 bases between. The germline CDR1 and CDR2 sequences are SEHNR and FQNEAQ (reference sequence). The CDR3 length is 15 residues. The CDR3 sequence: CASSLDWGDEQPQHF. CDR3 DNA sequence: TGTGCCAGCAGCTTAGATTGGGGTGACGAACAGCCCCAGCATTTT. Filled out from reference TRBV7-9 and TRBJ1-5, the complete variable domain reads DTGVSQNPRHKITKRGQNVTFRCDPISEHNRLYWYRQTLGQGPEFLTYFQNEAQLEKSRLLSDRFSAERPKGSFSTLEIQRTEQGDSAMYLCASSLDWGDEQPQHFGDGTRLSIL.

This clonotype was seen repeatedly, ten times or more. This rearrangement joins TRBV29-1 to TRBJ2-7; D possibly corresponds to TRBD2 (5 bases). This CDR3 has 13 amino acids. V was pared by 7 bases and J by 3 bases, with 16 bases between. CDR1 and CDR2 from the germline V gene are SQVTM and ANQGSEA. CDR3 DNA: TGCAGCGCCGTAGTTGCCGGGATCTACGAGCAGTACTTC. Amino acids: CSAVVAGIYEQYF.

This clonotype was detected many times. The rearrangement uses TRBV7-2 and TRBJ1-2; D uncertain. The V gene's germline CDR1 is SGHTA and CDR2 FQGNSA. CDR3 size: 15 residues. V was clipped by 0 bases and J by 2 bases, with 10 bases between them. CDR3 sequence (DNA): TGTGCCAGCAGCTTAGCAGTACAGTCAAACTATGGCTACACCTTC. Protein product: CASSLAVQSNYGYTF.

This clonotype occurred a few times. J is TRBJ1-2 and V is TRBV5-1; D unclear. V was pared by 4 bases and J by 4 bases, with 20 bases between. CDR1 is SGHRS, CDR2 YFSETQ, per germline. This CDR3 region has 16 residues. CDR3 sequence reads: CASSLDPTDFSYGYTF. CDR3 sequence (DNA): TGCGCCAGCAGCCTGGACCCGACGGATTTTAGCTATGGCTACACCTTC.

In this sample, this clonotype turned up a few times. The chain has TRBV15 and TRBJ1-1; D remains ambiguous. The length of the CDR3 is 15 residues. The germline V gene has CDR1 LNHNV and CDR2 YYDKDF (reference sequence). The V and J ends lost 5 bases and 0 bases respectively, with 13 bases between them. The CDR3 coding sequence is TGTGCCACCAGCGTCCCCGGCCGCATGAACACTGAAGCTTTCTTT. Protein: CATSVPGRMNTEAFF.

The chain links TRBV9 to TRBJ2-1; 9 bases fit TRBD2. Germline CDR1 and CDR2: SGDLS and YYNGEE. This CDR3 has 17 residues. The trim removed 0 bases at V and 7 bases at J, leaving 11 bases unmatched. CDR3 coding DNA: TGTGCCAGCAGCGTAGGGCTTGGGACTAGCTCGACAAATGAGCAGTTCTTC. Protein sequence: CASSVGLGTSSTNEQFF.

The CDR3 nucleotides read TGTGCCACCAGTGATTCGGGGGCAGACCTCTCCTACGAGCAGTACTTC. Translating it yields CATSDSGADLSYEQYF. V usage is TRBV24-1 and J usage is TRBJ2-7; D is possibly TRBD1 or TRBD2 (6 bases each). The CDR3 consists of 16 residues. V was clipped by 2 bases and J by 0 bases, with 13 bases between them. CDR1 is KGHDR and CDR2 is SFDVKD in the germline V gene.

This clonotype has just a few counts. This chain connects TRBV28 to TRBJ2-7; the D is unclear. CDR3 size: 14 residues. Germline V gene data show CDR1 as MDHEN and CDR2 as SYDVKM. The V end lost 10 bases, the J end lost 3 bases, and 19 bases lay between the germline ends. The CDR3 DNA reads as TGTGCCACCCGCCAGGCCGCTGAACTCTACGAGCAGTACTTC. This encodes CATRQAAELYEQYF.

In this sample, this clonotype turned up a few times. This sequence joins TRBV7-9 and TRBJ2-7; D is possibly TRBD1 or TRBD2 (5 bases each). The CDR3 length is 14 residues. The germline V and J ends were trimmed by 7 bases and 1 base, with 14 bases remaining between them. The V gene's germline CDR1 is SEHNR and CDR2 FQNEAQ (reference sequence). CDR3 region: CASTRGGQSYEQYF. The CDR3 DNA is TGTGCCAGCACCCGGGGCGGGCAATCCTACGAGCAGTACTTC.

The V call is TRBV6-1, the J call TRBJ1-5; D is unresolved. Trimming removed 6 bases at V and 4 bases at J, with 16 bases between. Germline-derived CDR1 and CDR2 are MNHNS and SASEGT. The CDR3 is made up of 15 amino acids. The CDR3 DNA is TGTGCCAGCAGCCCCAAAAGGAAGACGAATCAGCCCCAGCATTTT. Amino acid sequence: CASSPKRKTNQPQHF.

This rearrangement joins TRBV20-1 to TRBJ1-1, with 7 nucleotides matching TRBD1. V was pared by 5 bases and J by 7 bases, with 10 bases of the junction left unmatched. Germline V gene sequence: CDR1 DFQATT, CDR2 SNEGSKA (reference sequence). The CDR3 length is 13 residues. The CDR3 DNA sequence: TGCAGTGCTTACAGGGGTTGGGAATTTGAAGCTTTCTTT. Translated: CSAYRGWEFEAFF.

This clonotype has more than one count but fewer than ten. This chain connects TRBV27 to TRBJ1-5; maybe TRBD1 (6 bases). Germline CDR1 and CDR2: MNHEY and SMNVEV (reference sequence). V was pared by 7 bases and J by 3 bases, with 19 bases between. CDR3 length: 16 amino acids. The CDR3, as DNA: TGTGCCAGCAAAAGGGGGGGGCCCCCGGCCAATCAGCCCCAGCATTTT. This sequence encodes CASKRGGPPANQPQHF.

This rearrangement joins TRBV12-3 or TRBV12-4 to TRBJ1-2, with D tentatively TRBD1 (5 bases). This CDR3 has 13 residues. Trimming removed 8 bases from V and 7 bases from J, with 17 bases in between. DNA of the CDR3: TGTGCCAGCCGAATACAGGCGTCGGGTGGCTACACCTTC. Its translation is CASRIQASGGYTF.

The table lists this clonotype with a few counts. The chain joins TRBV14 to TRBJ2-7; D not certain. The germline V gene has CDR1 SGHDN and CDR2 FVKESK. The CDR3 has 14 residues. Trimming pared 3 bases from V and 2 bases from J, leaving 11 bases between. The CDR3 bases are TGTGCCAGCAGCCAGGCCTCCTCGCCCTACGAGCAGTACTTC. As protein: CASSQASSPYEQYF.

This clonotype was seen many times. The rearrangement joins TRBV20-1 to TRBJ2-3; possibly TRBD2 for D (6 bases). The V end lost 5 bases, the J end lost 2 bases, and 14 bases lay between the germline ends. Germline loops: CDR1 DFQATT, CDR2 SNEGSKA (reference sequence). This CDR3 spans 14 amino acids. CDR3 residues: CSAAGDSPTDTQYF. CDR3 nucleotides: TGCAGTGCTGCCGGGGACTCACCCACAGATACGCAGTATTTT.

This clonotype was detected ten times or more. V and J are TRBV7-9 and TRBJ1-5; 7 positions match TRBD1. From germline, CDR1 is SEHNR and CDR2 FQNEAQ (reference sequence). V lost 6 bases, J lost 2 bases, and 7 bases stayed unmatched. This CDR3 has 15 residues. CDR3 amino acids: CASSPTGLGNQPQHF. The CDR3 DNA is TGTGCCAGCAGTCCGACAGGGCTGGGCAATCAGCCCCAGCATTTT.

This chain links TRBV20-1 with TRBJ2-1; possible D gene TRBD1, 6 bases. CDR1 DFQATT and CDR2 SNEGSKA come from the germline V gene (reference sequence). The CDR3 has 15 residues. The V gene lost 0 bases and the J gene lost 8 bases, with 17 bases spanning the gap. Here the CDR3 DNA reads TGCAGTGCTAGAGATCATCCCTTAGGGACATATGAGCAGTTCTTC. This sequence encodes CSARDHPLGTYEQFF.

J is TRBJ1-2 and V is TRBV18; tentatively, D is TRBD1 (5 bases). Germline V gene lookup returns CDR1 KGHSH and CDR2 LQKENI. This CDR3 has 15 amino acids. Between the trimmed V and J ends, which lost 3 bases and 3 bases, there was a span of 14 bases. For the CDR3, the DNA is TGTGCCAGCTCACCCTTACCCAGGGCCTACTATGGCTACACCTTC. Amino acid sequence: CASSPLPRAYYGYTF.

This clonotype was seen a few times. The rearrangement joins TRBV5-1 to TRBJ2-2; the match to TRBD2 covers 7 bases. V shed 0 bases, J shed 1 base, and the junction held 3 bases outside the gene matches. The CDR3 totals 16 residues. Germline V gene lookup returns CDR1 SGHRS and CDR2 YFSETQ. As DNA, the CDR3 is TGCGCCAGCAGCTTGGATTCTAGCGGGAACACCGGGGAGCTGTTTTTT. Its protein is CASSLDSSGNTGELFF.

This clonotype was seen at least ten times. The chain joins TRBV28 to TRBJ2-1; the D is unclear. Trimming cost V 7 bases and J 4 bases, with 11 bases left between them. CDR3 length: 13 residues. Germline V lookup: CDR1 MDHEN, CDR2 SYDVKM. CDR3 region: CASTLRVYNEQFF. CDR3 DNA: TGTGCCAGCACTCTCCGGGTTTACAATGAGCAGTTCTTC.

The chain is built from TRBV20-1 and TRBJ2-7; D is undetermined. Germline lookup yields CDR1 DFQATT and CDR2 SNEGSKA (reference sequence). The V and J ends lost 2 bases and 3 bases respectively, with 5 bases between them. The CDR3 spans 11 residues. CDR3 nucleotide sequence: TGCAGTGCTAGACAGGACTACGAGCAGTACTTC. Protein: CSARQDYEQYF.

In its sample, this clonotype was seen many times. The chain links TRBV20-1 to TRBJ2-3, with 8 bases aligning to TRBD2. Looked up from germline, CDR1 is DFQATT and CDR2 is SNEGSKA (reference sequence). The CDR3 sequence is 16 residues long. J was trimmed by 2 bases and V by 5 bases; bases with no gene match: 12. CDR3 DNA: TGCAGTGCTTCTCCCCCCGCAGCGGGGGACACAGATACGCAGTATTTT. Translated, it gives CSASPPAAGDTDTQYF.